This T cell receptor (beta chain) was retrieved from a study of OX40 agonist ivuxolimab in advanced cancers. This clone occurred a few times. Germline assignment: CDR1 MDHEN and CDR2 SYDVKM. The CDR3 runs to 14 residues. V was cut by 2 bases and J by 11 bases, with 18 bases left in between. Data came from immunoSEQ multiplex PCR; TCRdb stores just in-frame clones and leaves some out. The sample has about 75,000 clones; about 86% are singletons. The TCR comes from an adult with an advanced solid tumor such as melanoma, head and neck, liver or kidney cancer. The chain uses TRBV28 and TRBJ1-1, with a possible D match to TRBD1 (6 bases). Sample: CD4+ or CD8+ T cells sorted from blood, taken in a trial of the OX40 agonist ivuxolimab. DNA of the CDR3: TGTGCCAGCAGTTTACAGGGGCCAAGGAACGGGGCTTTCTTT. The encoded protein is CASSLQGPRNGAFF.